What follows are 6 T cell receptor beta chains derived from one specimen sequenced in a study of blood T cell repertoires in COVID-19. Profiled with immunoSEQ multiplex PCR; TCRdb holds only in-frame clones, not every one. The table records 45,000 to 55,000 clones, approximately 84% of them present only once. Sequenced: peripheral blood. Receptors originate from a human donor in a cohort sampled during active COVID-19.

V gene TRBV5-6 combines with J gene TRBJ1-2, with D possibly TRBD1 on 6 matching bases. Trimming left V 5 bases short and J 0 bases short, with 11 bases between. The CDR3 length is 14 residues. Germline loops: CDR1 SGHDT, CDR2 YYEEEE. The CDR3 is CASSLWTANYGYTF. In DNA, the CDR3 is TGTGCCAGCAGTTTGTGGACAGCTAACTATGGCTACACCTTC. Based on the CDR3 plus reference TRBV5-6 and TRBJ1-2, the full variable domain is DAGVTQSPTHLIKTRGQQVTLRCSPKSGHDTVSWYQQALGQGPQFIFQYYEEEERQRGNFPDRFSGHQFPNYSSELNVNALLLGDSALYLCASSLWTANYGYTFGSGTRLTVV.

The chain carries TRBV7-9 and TRBJ2-5, with TRBD2 identical over 8 bases. Losses at the gene ends were 2 bases for V and 5 bases for J; bases not matched to a gene: 13. The CDR3 has 17 residues. Germline lookup yields CDR1 SEHNR and CDR2 FQNEAQ (reference sequence). CDR3 sequence (DNA): TGTGCCAGCAGCTTACGGGGACGGGGGGGCAGTTCGGAGACCCAGTACTTC. This sequence encodes CASSLRGRGGSSETQYF.

J is TRBJ1-2 and V is TRBV7-2; TRBD1 matches at 9 bases. In germline, CDR1 is SGHTA, CDR2 FQGNSA. Trimming removed 4 bases from V and 6 bases from J; junction bases left unmatched: 3. This CDR3 is built from 13 residues. CDR3 sequence (DNA): TGTGCCAGCAGCTACACAGGGGGCAATGGCTACACCTTC. The encoded protein is CASSYTGGNGYTF.

The rearrangement uses TRBV5-1 and TRBJ2-1; D uncertain. Trimming pared 0 bases from V and 9 bases from J, leaving 4 bases between. CDR1 SGHRS and CDR2 YFSETQ come from the germline V gene. CDR3 size: 11 residues. The DNA for the CDR3 is TGCGCCAGCAGCTTGGGCAGTGAGCAGTTCTTC. This gives the protein CASSLGSEQFF.

This clone turned up a few times. V gene TRBV4-1 combines with J gene TRBJ1-4, with 9 bases lining up with TRBD1. The V gene end was trimmed by 4 bases and the J gene end by 8 bases; junction bases not matched to a gene: 11. The CDR3 is 16 amino acids. Germline V gene lookup returns CDR1 MGHRA and CDR2 YSYEKL. CDR3 sequence reads: CASSPNQGTGNEKLFF. Here the CDR3 DNA reads TGCGCCAGCAGCCCCAACCAAGGGACAGGGAACGAAAAACTGTTTTTT.

The V call is TRBV28, the J call TRBJ1-6; perhaps TRBD1 as D (6 bases). The V gene lost 3 bases and the J gene lost 10 bases, with 13 bases spanning the gap. Germline V gene data show CDR1 as MDHEN and CDR2 as SYDVKM. The CDR3 covers 14 residues. CDR3 DNA sequence: TGTGCCAGCAGTTTGCCCGCAGGGGAATCACCCCTCCACTTT. Its protein product is CASSLPAGESPLHF. Together with reference TRBV28 and TRBJ1-6, the CDR3 gives the full variable domain: DVKVTQSSRYLVKRTGEKVFLECVQDMDHENMFWYRQDPGLGLRLIYFSYDVKMKEKGDIPEGYSVSREKKERFSLILESASTNQTSMYLCASSLPAGESPLHFGNGTRLTVT.